The 6 T cell receptor beta chains reported below all come from one sample, sequenced in a study of cytomegalovirus exposure and HLA in healthy donors. Researchers ran the PCR with 60 Vbeta and 13 Jbeta primers. Some clones are missing from TCRdb's copy, which holds only in-frame ones; the method was immunoSEQ multiplex PCR. Of over 100,000 clones in the sample, 80% to 85% were seen once. Source material: PBMCs. The receptors originated from a woman aged 45-65 years in good health and CMV-seropositive.

As concerns this clone: Different DNA sequences within this sample yield the same CDR3. The chain carries TRBV6-1 and TRBJ1-5, with D possibly being TRBD1 (6 bases). The CDR3 spans 15 residues. V was pared by 4 bases and J by 5 bases, with 15 bases between. Germline V CDR1 and CDR2: MNHNS, SASEGT. The CDR3 bases are TGTGCCAGCAGTGGAGTCAGGGGCAGGGATCAGCCCCAGCATTTT. Its translation: CASSGVRGRDQPQHF.

This clone was counted a single time. This chain joins TRBV10-3 and TRBJ2-1, with D uncertain. V was clipped by 4 bases and J by 9 bases, with 7 bases between them. The CDR3 contains 11 residues. CDR1 is ENHRY, CDR2 SYGVKD, per germline. CDR3 sequence (DNA): TGTGCCATCAGTGTCTACGGTGAGCAGTTCTTC. This codes for CAISVYGEQFF.

The gene calls are TRBV27 and TRBJ1-1, with 8 bases identical to TRBD1. Unmatched junction bases numbered 7, after V lost 2 bases and J lost 11 bases. This CDR3 contains 13 residues. CDR1 is MNHEY, CDR2 SMNVEV, per germline (reference sequence). The CDR3 sequence is CASSLGNQGAAFF. CDR3 in DNA: TGTGCCAGCAGTTTAGGGAACCAGGGGGCTGCTTTCTTT.

The chain is built from TRBV2 and TRBJ1-5; 7 positions match TRBD1. The V and J ends lost 3 bases and 7 bases, in that order; junction bases with no gene match: 6. Looked up from germline, CDR1 is SNHLY and CDR2 is FYNNEI. The CDR3 loop spans 14 amino acids. Written as DNA, the CDR3 is TGTGCCAGCAGTGAGGGTGACAGGGTGCAGCCCCAGCATTTT. Translation gives CASSEGDRVQPQHF.

The chain uses TRBV4-1 and TRBJ2-4, with 9 bases that match TRBD2. From germline, CDR1 is MGHRA and CDR2 YSYEKL. This CDR3 is 18 amino acids long. V shed 6 bases and J 2 bases; nucleotides not matched to a gene: 14. The DNA of the CDR3 is TGCGCCAGCAGGGGGACGAGGTCTAGCGGGGTGACCAAAAACATTCAGTACTTC. It is translated as CASRGTRSSGVTKNIQYF.

This clone was seen a single time. The chain uses TRBV30 and TRBJ2-5; TRBD2 might be the D (5 bases). The germline CDR1 and CDR2 sequences are GTSNPN and SVGIG (reference sequence). The CDR3 runs 13 residues. Trimming left V 1 base short and J 1 base short, with 7 bases between. The CDR3 spells CAWSGSAQETQYF. In DNA form, the CDR3 reads TGTGCCTGGAGTGGTAGCGCCCAAGAGACCCAGTACTTC.